Below, one T cell receptor beta chain is given with its context. Using immunoSEQ multiplex PCR, the repertoire was profiled, and TCRdb retains in-frame clones only, with some absent. The repertoire has around 80,000 clones, roughly nine tenths of them found once; the top ten carry 2% to 2.5%. This entry is derived from a study of OX40 agonist ivuxolimab in advanced cancers. At the level of the study: Of the participants, approximately 40% had some prior anti-PD-1, anti-PD-L1 or anti-CTLA-4 therapy, which was allowed.

This receptor was taken from an adult with an advanced solid tumor such as melanoma, head and neck, liver or kidney cancer. Sequences were derived from CD4+ or CD8+ T cells sorted from blood, sampled in a trial of the OX40 agonist ivuxolimab.

The CDR3 coding sequence is TGTGCCACCAGCAGACTTAGGGACGGCAATCAGCCCCAGCATTTT. It translates to CATSRLRDGNQPQHF. The chain uses TRBV15 and TRBJ1-5; tentative D call: TRBD1 (5 bases). The germline V gene encodes CDR1 LNHNV and CDR2 YYDKDF (reference sequence). CDR3 length: 15 amino acids. Trimming pared 2 bases from V and 2 bases from J, leaving 10 bases between.